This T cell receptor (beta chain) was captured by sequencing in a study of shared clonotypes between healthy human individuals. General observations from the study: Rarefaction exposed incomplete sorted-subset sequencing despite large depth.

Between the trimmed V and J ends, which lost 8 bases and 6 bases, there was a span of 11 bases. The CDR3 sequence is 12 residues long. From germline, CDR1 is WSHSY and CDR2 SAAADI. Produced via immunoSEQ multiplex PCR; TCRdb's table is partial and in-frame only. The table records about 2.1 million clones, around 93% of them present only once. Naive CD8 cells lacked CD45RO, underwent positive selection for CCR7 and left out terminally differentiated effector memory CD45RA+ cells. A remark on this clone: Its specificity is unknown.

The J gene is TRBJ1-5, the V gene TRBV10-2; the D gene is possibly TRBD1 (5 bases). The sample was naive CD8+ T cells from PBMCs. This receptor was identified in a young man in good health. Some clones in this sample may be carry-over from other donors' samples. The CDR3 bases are TGCGCCAGCTCCGGGGGGGGTCAGCCCCAGCATTTT. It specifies CASSGGGQPQHF.